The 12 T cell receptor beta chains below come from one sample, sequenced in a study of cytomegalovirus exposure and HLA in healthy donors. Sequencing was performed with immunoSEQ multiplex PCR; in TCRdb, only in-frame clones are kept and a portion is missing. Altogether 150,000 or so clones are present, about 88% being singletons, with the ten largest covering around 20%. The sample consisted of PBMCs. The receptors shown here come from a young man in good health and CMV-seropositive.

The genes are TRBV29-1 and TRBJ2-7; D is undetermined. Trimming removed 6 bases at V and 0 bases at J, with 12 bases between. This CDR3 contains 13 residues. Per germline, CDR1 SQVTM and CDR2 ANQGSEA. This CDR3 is CSVIHVSSYEQYF. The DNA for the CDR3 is TGCAGCGTAATTCACGTGAGCTCCTACGAGCAGTACTTC.

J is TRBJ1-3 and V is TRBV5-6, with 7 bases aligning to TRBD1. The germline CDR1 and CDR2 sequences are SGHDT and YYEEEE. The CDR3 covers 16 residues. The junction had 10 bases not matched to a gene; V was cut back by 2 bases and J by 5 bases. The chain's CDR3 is CASSFRTQGFRNTIYF. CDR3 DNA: TGTGCCAGCAGCTTCAGAACACAGGGGTTCAGAAACACCATATATTTT.

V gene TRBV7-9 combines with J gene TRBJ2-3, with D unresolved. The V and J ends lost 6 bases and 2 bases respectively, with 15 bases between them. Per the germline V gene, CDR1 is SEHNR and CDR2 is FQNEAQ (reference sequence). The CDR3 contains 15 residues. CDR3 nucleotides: TGTGCCAGCAGGTACCGCGAATTTTCCACAGATACGCAGTATTTT. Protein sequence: CASRYREFSTDTQYF.

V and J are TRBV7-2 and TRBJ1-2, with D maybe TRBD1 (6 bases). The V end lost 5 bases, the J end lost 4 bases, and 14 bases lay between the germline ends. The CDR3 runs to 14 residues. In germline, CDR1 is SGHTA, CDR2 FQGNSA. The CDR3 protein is CASSRRGAGYGYTF. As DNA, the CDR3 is TGTGCCAGCAGCCGGCGGGGGGCGGGCTATGGCTACACCTTC.

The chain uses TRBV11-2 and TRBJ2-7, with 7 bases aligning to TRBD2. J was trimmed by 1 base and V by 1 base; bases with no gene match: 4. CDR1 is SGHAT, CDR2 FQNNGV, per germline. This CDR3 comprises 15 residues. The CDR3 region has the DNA TGTGCCAGCAGCTTAGCGACTAGCAGGTCCTACGAGCAGTACTTC. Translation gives CASSLATSRSYEQYF.

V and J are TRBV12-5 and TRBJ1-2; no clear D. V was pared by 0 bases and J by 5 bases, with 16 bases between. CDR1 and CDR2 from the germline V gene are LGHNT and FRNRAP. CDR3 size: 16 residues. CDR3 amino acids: CASGLVPSHSQYGYTF. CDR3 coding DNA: TGTGCTAGTGGTTTGGTTCCGTCCCACTCCCAATATGGCTACACCTTC.

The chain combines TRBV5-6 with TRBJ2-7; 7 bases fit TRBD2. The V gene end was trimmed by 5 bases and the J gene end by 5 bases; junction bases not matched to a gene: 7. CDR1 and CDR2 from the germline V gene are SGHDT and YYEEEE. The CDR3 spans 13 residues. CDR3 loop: CASREGGNDEQYF. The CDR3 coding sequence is TGTGCCAGCAGGGAGGGAGGGAACGACGAGCAGTACTTC.

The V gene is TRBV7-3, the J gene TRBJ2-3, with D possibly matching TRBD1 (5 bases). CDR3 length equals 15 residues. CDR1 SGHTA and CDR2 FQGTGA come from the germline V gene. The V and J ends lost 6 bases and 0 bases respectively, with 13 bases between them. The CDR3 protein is CASSKGVVSTDTQYF. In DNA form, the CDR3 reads TGTGCCAGCAGTAAAGGGGTGGTTAGCACAGATACGCAGTATTTT. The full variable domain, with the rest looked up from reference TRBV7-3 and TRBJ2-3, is GAGVSQTPSNKVTEKGKYVELRCDPISGHTALYWYRQSLGQGPEFLIYFQGTGAADDSGLPNDRFFAVRPEGSVSTLKIQRTERGDSAVYLCASSKGVVSTDTQYFGPGTRLTVL.

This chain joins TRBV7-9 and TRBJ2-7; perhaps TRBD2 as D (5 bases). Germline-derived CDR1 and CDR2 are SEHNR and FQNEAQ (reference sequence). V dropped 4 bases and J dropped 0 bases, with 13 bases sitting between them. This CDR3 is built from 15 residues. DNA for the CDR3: TGTGCCAGCAGCTCCCTCGTGGCGGGCTCCTACGAGCAGTACTTC. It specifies CASSSLVAGSYEQYF. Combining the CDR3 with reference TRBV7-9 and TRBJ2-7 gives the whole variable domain DTGVSQNPRHKITKRGQNVTFRCDPISEHNRLYWYRQTLGQGPEFLTYFQNEAQLEKSRLLSDRFSAERPKGSFSTLEIQRTEQGDSAMYLCASSSLVAGSYEQYFGPGTRLTVT.

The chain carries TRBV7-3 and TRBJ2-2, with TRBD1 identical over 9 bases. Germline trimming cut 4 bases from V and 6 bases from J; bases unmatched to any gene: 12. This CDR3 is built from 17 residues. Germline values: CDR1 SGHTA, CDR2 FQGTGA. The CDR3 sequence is CASSYGGQGTSAGELFF. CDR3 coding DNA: TGTGCCAGCAGCTATGGGGGACAGGGAACGTCCGCCGGGGAGCTGTTTTTT.

The CDR3 reads CASTWDRVTGELFF. CDR3 sequence (DNA): TGTGCCAGCACCTGGGACAGAGTCACCGGGGAGCTGTTTTTT. The chain is built from TRBV7-6 and TRBJ2-2; 7 bases align to TRBD1. Germline V CDR1 and CDR2: SGHVS, FNYEAQ. The CDR3 is made up of 14 amino acids. J lost 4 bases, V lost 7 bases, and 6 bases had no gene match.

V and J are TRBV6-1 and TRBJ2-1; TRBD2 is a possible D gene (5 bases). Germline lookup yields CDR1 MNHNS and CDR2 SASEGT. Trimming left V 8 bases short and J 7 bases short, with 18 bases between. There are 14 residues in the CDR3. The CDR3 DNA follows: TGTGCCAGCGGACTGCAGGTATCTGGGAATGAGCAGTTCTTC. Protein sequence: CASGLQVSGNEQFF.